These T cell receptor beta chains were read from a single sample in a study of OX40 agonist ivuxolimab in advanced cancers. TCRdb's copy holds only in-frame clones and misses some; the assay was immunoSEQ multiplex PCR. The sample consists of nearly 70,000 clones, about 83% of them appearing once. This specimen consisted of CD4+ or CD8+ T cells sorted from blood, obtained in a trial of the OX40 agonist ivuxolimab. The receptors derive from an adult with an advanced solid tumor such as melanoma, head and neck, liver or kidney cancer. Each CDR3 is given with its conserved first and last residue. The order of the fields is J gene, V gene, clone size, D gene, CDR3 DNA, CDR3 protein. D genes are given only for firm matches. Clone size is stated in some rows and not others, as once, few, many or a class when expanded.

J gene: TRBJ1-1
V gene: TRBV19
clone size: once
D gene: .
CDR3 DNA: TGTGCCAGTAGTTTCCAACAGGGTCTCTCTGAAGCTTTCTTT
CDR3 protein: CASSFQQGLSEAFF

J gene: TRBJ2-2
V gene: TRBV5-5
clone size: .
D gene: .
CDR3 DNA: TGTGCCAGCAGCTCTGGGCACCCGGGGACCGGGGAGCTGTTTTTT
CDR3 protein: CASSSGHPGTGELFF

J gene: TRBJ2-2
V gene: TRBV5-1
clone size: .
D gene: TRBD1
CDR3 DNA: TGCGCCAGCAGCACCGACAGGGTCGAGGGCGGGGAGCTGTTTTTT
CDR3 protein: CASSTDRVEGGELFF

J gene: TRBJ2-7
V gene: TRBV28
clone size: once
D gene: .
CDR3 DNA: TGTGCCAGCAGTTCCGGGGGCATCTCCTACGAGCAGTACTTC
CDR3 protein: CASSSGGISYEQYF

J gene: TRBJ1-4
V gene: TRBV18
clone size: once
D gene: TRBD1
CDR3 DNA: TGTGCCAGCTCACCAAGGACAGGGGGCGTTGAAAAACTGTTTTTT
CDR3 protein: CASSPRTGGVEKLFF

J gene: TRBJ1-2
V gene: TRBV2
clone size: .
D gene: TRBD1
CDR3 DNA: TGTGCCAGCAGTGAGGGGACAGACTATGGCTACACCTTC
CDR3 protein: CASSEGTDYGYTF

J gene: TRBJ1-5
V gene: TRBV5-6
clone size: .
D gene: .
CDR3 DNA: TGTGCCAGCAGCCCTAGGGGTATGGGCAATCAGCCCCAGCATTTT
CDR3 protein: CASSPRGMGNQPQHF

J gene: TRBJ2-2
V gene: TRBV27
clone size: .
D gene: .
CDR3 DNA: TGTGCCAGCAGCAAGAGAGGCCAGGCGGTTAACACCGGGGAGCTGTTTTTT
CDR3 protein: CASSKRGQAVNTGELFF

J gene: TRBJ1-1
V gene: TRBV7-9
clone size: .
D gene: TRBD1
CDR3 DNA: TGTGCCAGCAGCTTACCAGGGGGGAGCACTGAAGCTTTCTTT
CDR3 protein: CASSLPGGSTEAFF

J gene: TRBJ1-5
V gene: TRBV7-6
clone size: .
D gene: .
CDR3 DNA: TGTGCCGGCAGCTTAGGACGGAATCAGCCCCAGCATTTT
CDR3 protein: CAGSLGRNQPQHF

J gene: TRBJ1-5
V gene: TRBV6-6
clone size: .
D gene: TRBD1
CDR3 DNA: TGTGCCAGCAGTTATCCGACAGGGAGGGGCAATCAGCCCCAGCATTTT
CDR3 protein: CASSYPTGRGNQPQHF

J gene: TRBJ1-1
V gene: TRBV28
clone size: few
D gene: .
CDR3 DNA: TGTGCCAGCAGTTTCCAGTATCCAAGGAACACTGAAGCTTTCTTT
CDR3 protein: CASSFQYPRNTEAFF

J gene: TRBJ2-1
V gene: TRBV19
clone size: once
D gene: TRBD2
CDR3 DNA: TGTGCCAGTAGTACCCCGGGACTAGCGGGGGGGGCGGATGAGCAGTTCTTC
CDR3 protein: CASSTPGLAGGADEQFF

J gene: TRBJ1-5
V gene: TRBV6-5
clone size: .
D gene: .
CDR3 DNA: TGTGCCAGCAGCCAAGTCCCCAATCAGCCCCAGCATTTT
CDR3 protein: CASSQVPNQPQHF

J gene: TRBJ2-5
V gene: TRBV2
clone size: few
D gene: TRBD2
CDR3 DNA: TGTGCCAGCAGTGAAGCGCTGCGGGGGGGCCGACCAGAAGAGACCCAGTACTTC
CDR3 protein: CASSEALRGGRPEETQYF

J gene: TRBJ1-5
V gene: TRBV19
clone size: .
D gene: .
CDR3 DNA: TGTGCCAGTACACCAACAGGGATCTCTAGGCTGTATAACAATCAGCCCCAGCATTTT
CDR3 protein: CASTPTGISRLYNNQPQHF

J gene: TRBJ2-7
V gene: TRBV7-2
clone size: .
D gene: .
CDR3 DNA: TGTGCCAGCAGCTTACCAGGCCCTACCTACGAGCAGTACTTC
CDR3 protein: CASSLPGPTYEQYF

J gene: TRBJ2-3
V gene: TRBV18
clone size: .
D gene: .
CDR3 DNA: TGTGCCAGCTCACCGCCTAGCGCAGATACGCAGTATTTT
CDR3 protein: CASSPPSADTQYF

J gene: TRBJ1-2
V gene: TRBV7-2
clone size: .
D gene: .
CDR3 DNA: TGTGCCAGCAGCTCAGGACTAGTTAGCTACACCTTC
CDR3 protein: CASSSGLVSYTF

J gene: TRBJ2-7
V gene: TRBV6-1
clone size: .
D gene: TRBD1
CDR3 DNA: TGTGCCAGCAGTTCAACTCCAGACAGGGGTGGGCAGTACTTC
CDR3 protein: CASSSTPDRGGQYF